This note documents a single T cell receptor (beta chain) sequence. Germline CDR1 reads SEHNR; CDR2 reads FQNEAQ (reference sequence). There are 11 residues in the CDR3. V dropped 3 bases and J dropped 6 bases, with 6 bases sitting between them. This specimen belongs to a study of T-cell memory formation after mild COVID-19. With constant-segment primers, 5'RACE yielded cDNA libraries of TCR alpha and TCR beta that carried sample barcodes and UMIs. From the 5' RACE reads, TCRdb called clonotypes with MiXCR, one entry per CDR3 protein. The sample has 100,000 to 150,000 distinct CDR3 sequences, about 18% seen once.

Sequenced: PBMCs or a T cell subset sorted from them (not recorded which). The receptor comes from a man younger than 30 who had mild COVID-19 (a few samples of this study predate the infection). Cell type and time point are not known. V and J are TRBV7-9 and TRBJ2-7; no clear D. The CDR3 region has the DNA TGTGCCAGCAGCTTTTGGGGCGAGCAGTACTTC. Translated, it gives CASSFWGEQYF.